This TCR beta chain was sequenced for a study of Ad26.COV2.S vaccination and SARS-CoV-2 variants. Study context: As a participant in COV1001, the donor was in the Ad26.COV2.S trial arm. Findings and limits, study-wide: Reported post-vaccination CD8+ and CD4+ T cell responses to spike showed substantial breadth. Vaccine recipients posted higher spike-specific TCR breadth than their placebo counterparts.

The treatment was: some 19 received Ad26.COV2.S at low or high dose, single or two shots; five or six received placebo; per-sample allocation not given. Each sample was drawn 63 days after the first injection (of vaccine or placebo). From germline, CDR1 is SGHDT and CDR2 YYEEEE. J was trimmed by 2 bases and V by 1 base; bases with no gene match: 6. This CDR3 spans 16 amino acids. The count of this clone is one. Its antigen is currently unknown. Some clones are missing from TCRdb's copy, which holds only in-frame ones; the method was immunoSEQ multiplex PCR. This table has some 480,000 clones, roughly 85% appearing once.

Sequenced here: peripheral blood, sampled in a trial of Ad26.COV2.S vaccine versus placebo. V usage is TRBV5-6 and J usage is TRBJ1-1; TRBD1 aligns across 9 bases. The clonotype comes from a person between 18 and 65 years old who received the Ad26.COV2.S COVID-19 vaccine or a placebo. As DNA, the CDR3 is TGTGCCAGCAGCTTGTACGGGACAGGGTTAAACACTGAAGCTTTCTTT. This gives the protein CASSLYGTGLNTEAFF.